This T cell receptor beta chain originates from a study of T cell responses to AZD1222 COVID-19 vaccine (dated by TCRdb to the early 2020s). Some background on the complete study: TCR sequencing covered over 230 trial participants: 200 to 220 given two doses of AZD1222 and about 26 given two doses of MenACWY control vaccine. Trial participants were enrolled by age into 18-55, 56-69 and 70-plus year subgroups, with roughly 160, 29 and 62 TCR-sequenced participants respectively. Results and caveats for the whole study, not just this receptor: The 56-69-year group was small, and its depth increase did not reach significance, likely because of low power. Epitopes outside the regions mutated in the B.1.351 and B.1.1.7 variants were reportedly recognized by nearly half of the unique spike-specific TCRs. Conclusions about previously exposed vaccinees are limited, since just a handful of AZD1222 recipients were seropositive for SARS-CoV-2 at baseline. Vaccine-associated CD4 TCRs spanned the whole spike protein, with dominant responses in regions 160-218 and 743-854. Spike-specific TCR breadth and depth rose significantly after two AZD1222 doses compared with day 0 and with MenACWY recipients. Because no samples from the day 14 peak response were available, repertoires could be characterized only after the peak T cell response. Participants were mostly white British, with more females than males. The authors suggested clonal diversity may have been underestimated.

On this clone: Its binding antigen is unknown. Base qualities are not recorded, but no much larger clone differs from it by a single base.

From cysteine to phenylalanine, the CDR3 is 15 amino acids long. Only the CDR3 DNA stays, 45 bases, in frame from base 1. Trimming removed 1 base from V and 6 bases from J, leaving 13 bases between the germline ends. Based on the germline V gene, the CDR1 and CDR2 sequences are SGHNT and YENEEA. Reading the label with the study, this specimen's time point is: about 28 days (+/-7) after the second vaccine dose. AZD1222 recipients given second doses at about 4 weeks or at about 12 weeks were pooled, since spike-specific TCR depth and breadth were not found to differ between the two schedules. Vaccinee samples came from UK trials COV001 and COV002, including a single-blind randomized controlled phase 2/3 trial of AZD1222 (ChAdOx1 nCoV-19) in healthy adults. For TCRbeta chain sequencing, PBMC samples were collected from trial participants at day 0 and at day 28 after the second dose. The CDR3 regions of human TCRbeta chains were analyzed by immunosequencing. The authors' analysis ran thus. TCRs in the repertoires were compared against a reference library of SARS-CoV-2-specific TCRs that had been generated with the MIRA antigen-specificity platform. Breadth was defined as the fraction of unique TCRs that were SARS-CoV-2-associated, and depth was defined as the fraction of total T cells that were SARS-CoV-2-associated. Using the MIRA data, every spike-specific TCR was mapped to the spike region that the TCR reacted to and assigned to either a CD4 or a CD8 class. Log10-transformed breadth and depth values were compared by one-way ANOVA with Sidak's multiple comparisons tests. Here the immuneACCESS table is served through TCRdb, limited to in-frame sequences with V and J called. Missing clones are a known gap in these copies; in checked studies unresolved V genes cover under half, and the rest lacks a known reason. For V, J and clone size, that table is used; D and trimming come from the DNA. This sample holds roughly 150,000 clones; about 92% were observed only once. The ten top clones hold roughly 6.2% of the sample.

This material consisted of peripheral blood, taken 28 days after the second AZD1222 dose. This receptor chain uses TRBV11-3 and TRBJ2-1; confidence is insufficient to name the D gene. This TCR was recovered from an adult who received the AZD1222 COVID-19 vaccine. The nucleotide sequence reads TGTGCCAGCAGCTTAGGGGCCCCTAGTCGCAATGAGCAGTTCTTC. It translates to CASSLGAPSRNEQFF.